Listed below are T cell receptor beta chains from one sample, sequenced in a study of neurological immune-mediated disorders. TCRdb re-called the 5' RACE reads through MiXCR, storing one row per CDR3 protein. The top ten clones hold 1% to 1.5% of a sample with some 61,000 distinct CDR3 sequences, around 4.2% of them seen once. Sample: PBMCs. These receptors came from a man aged 25-40 years with multiple sclerosis. Both conserved end residues are part of each CDR3. D genes are given only for firm matches. Not every row has a clone size; where given, it reads once, few, many or a size class.

>few|TRBV6-5|-|TRBJ1-1
TGTGCCAGCAGTTACTTGGGGGGATTCACTGAAGCTTTCTTT
CASSYLGGFTEAFF
>-|TRBV20-1|TRBD2|TRBJ2-1
TGCAGTGCTAGAGATCGGACTAGCAGACTCAATGAGCAGTTCTTC
CSARDRTSRLNEQFF
>many|TRBV5-1|-|TRBJ2-7
TGCGCCAGCAGCATAGACTCAAGTGGAGGCGAGCAGTACTTC
CASSIDSSGGEQYF
>many|TRBV6-2/TRBV6-3|-|TRBJ1-1
TGTGCCAGCAGGACGAGCGGGGAGCTCGCTGAAGCTTTCTTT
CASRTSGELAEAFF
>many|TRBV10-3|-|TRBJ1-1
TGTGCCATCACCCCGATGGGGGGGCCGAACACTGAAGCTTTCTTT
CAITPMGGPNTEAFF
>many|TRBV4-1|-|TRBJ2-5
TGCGCCAGCAGCCAAGCAAGGGGTAGGGGGCAAGAGACCCAGTACTTC
CASSQARGRGQETQYF
>many|TRBV7-2|-|TRBJ1-1
TGTGCCAGCAGCGGAGGGATAACACTGAACACTGAAGCTTTCTTT
CASSGGITLNTEAFF
>many|TRBV6-2/TRBV6-3|TRBD1|TRBJ1-5
TGTGCCAGCAGTGGACAGGGGGAGGCTCAGCCCCAGCATTTT
CASSGQGEAQPQHF
>many|TRBV10-3|-|TRBJ2-6
TGTGCCATCAGGGGGACAGGGGCCAACGTCCTGACTTTC
CAIRGTGANVLTF
>many|TRBV5-1|TRBD1|TRBJ1-2
TGCGCCAGCAGCCGGACAGGGATGGGTGGCTACACCTTC
CASSRTGMGGYTF
>many|TRBV6-2/TRBV6-3|-|TRBJ1-5
TGTGCCAGCAGGGCGGGTCTTCGGGGTCAGCCCCAGCATTTT
CASRAGLRGQPQHF
>many|TRBV5-5|-|TRBJ1-2
TGTGCCAGCAGCGAGACAGACTATGGCTACACCTTC
CASSETDYGYTF
>many|TRBV4-1|-|TRBJ2-2
TGCGCCAGCAGCCAACAAAGCAACACCGGGGAGCTGTTTTTT
CASSQQSNTGELFF
>many|TRBV7-9|TRBD2|TRBJ2-3
TGTGCCAGCAGCTTACTAGCGGGGGGGCCGGTAGATACGCAGTATTTT
CASSLLAGGPVDTQYF
>many|TRBV10-1|TRBD2|TRBJ2-3
TGCGCCAGCAGCACCTCGGGGGGTACGCAGTATTTT
CASSTSGGTQYF
>many|TRBV4-1|-|TRBJ1-1
TGCGCCAGCAGCCAAGATCGGGGGAGCATGAACACTGAAGCTTTCTTT
CASSQDRGSMNTEAFF
>many|TRBV2|-|TRBJ1-6
TGTGCCAGCAGTGAGGACTTAAACACACCCCTCCACTTT
CASSEDLNTPLHF
>many|TRBV10-3|-|TRBJ2-7
TGTGCCATCAGTGAGTCCGGGACGGGGAGAGACTACGAGCAGTACTTC
CAISESGTGRDYEQYF
>many|TRBV20-1|TRBD2|TRBJ2-5
TGCAGTGCTACCCCTCGACTAGCGGGGAGGCAAGAGACCCAGTACTTC
CSATPRLAGRQETQYF
>many|TRBV29-1|-|TRBJ1-6
TGCAGCGTTGAAATCCGGAGGGGCTCACCCCTCCACTTT
CSVEIRRGSPLHF
>-|TRBV20-1|TRBD1|TRBJ1-1
TGCAGTGCTACCGGGACAGAGGGTAGGAACACTGAAGCTTTCTTT
CSATGTEGRNTEAFF
>many|TRBV15|TRBD1|TRBJ1-1
TGTGCCACCAGCAGAGATCAAAGGACAGGGAACACTGAAGCTTTCTTT
CATSRDQRTGNTEAFF
>many|TRBV9|TRBD2|TRBJ2-2
TGTGCCAGCAGCGTAACAGAGGCTAGCGGGGTTGCCGGGGAGCTGTTTTTT
CASSVTEASGVAGELFF
>many|TRBV12-3/TRBV12-4|-|TRBJ1-5
TGTGCCAGCAGTTTAATATTGGAGAGCAATCAGCCCCAGCATTTT
CASSLILESNQPQHF
>many|TRBV12-3/TRBV12-4|-|TRBJ1-1
TGTGCCAGCAGTGGGCTGGGGGGGCTTGCCACTGAAGCTTTCTTT
CASSGLGGLATEAFF
>-|TRBV7-9|-|TRBJ2-7
TGTGCCAGCAGCTCAAAGAGCTACGAGCAGTACTTC
CASSSKSYEQYF
>many|TRBV7-2|TRBD1|TRBJ2-6
TGTGCCAGCAGCCTAGAGGGGGCCGTCTCTGGGGCCAACGTCCTGACTTTC
CASSLEGAVSGANVLTF
>medium-sized|TRBV29-1|TRBD2|TRBJ2-3
TGCAGCGTTGTTAAGCGGGGCGCAGATACGCAGTATTTT
CSVVKRGADTQYF
>-|TRBV3-1|-|TRBJ1-1
TGTGCCAGCAGCGCCACAGGTGAAGCTTTCTTT
CASSATGEAFF
>-|TRBV10-1|-|TRBJ2-5
TGCGCCAGCAGTACAAGACCGGAAGAGACCCAGTACTTC
CASSTRPEETQYF
>many|TRBV18|-|TRBJ2-7
TGTGCCAGCTCACACCCGGGTACGGGAGTCTACGAGCAGTACTTC
CASSHPGTGVYEQYF